The rows below give T cell receptor beta chains drawn from one sample of a study of blood T cell repertoires in COVID-19. Clones were read by immunoSEQ multiplex PCR, and TCRdb kept only the in-frame ones, dropping some. The table shows tens of thousands of clones, with 75% to 90% occurring only once. Sequences were obtained from peripheral blood. The source is a young man with acute or convalescent COVID-19. Each CDR3 is given with its conserved first and last residue. D genes are given only for firm matches. Part of the rows lack a size; the others show once, few, many or a class for expanded clones.

len: 16
v_gene: TRBV3-1/TRBV3-2
d_gene: -
j_gene: TRBJ1-1
abundance: -
CDR3aa: CASSQVARNLNTEAFF
CDR3nt: TGTGCCAGCAGCCAAGTAGCCCGGAACCTAAACACTGAAGCTTTCTTT

len: 15
v_gene: TRBV6-6
d_gene: -
j_gene: TRBJ1-3
abundance: few
CDR3aa: CASSSQEGTGNTIYF
CDR3nt: TGTGCCAGCAGTTCCCAAGAGGGTACTGGAAACACCATATATTTT

len: 17
v_gene: TRBV15
d_gene: -
j_gene: TRBJ2-5
abundance: -
CDR3aa: CATSRDYVGQGGETQYF
CDR3nt: TGTGCCACCAGCAGAGATTATGTAGGCCAGGGGGGCGAGACCCAGTACTTC

len: 15
v_gene: TRBV3-1/TRBV3-2
d_gene: TRBD1
j_gene: TRBJ1-1
abundance: -
CDR3aa: CASSQPGTGATEAFF
CDR3nt: TGTGCCAGCAGCCAACCCGGGACAGGGGCCACTGAAGCTTTCTTT

len: 20
v_gene: TRBV9
d_gene: TRBD2
j_gene: TRBJ2-1
abundance: -
CDR3aa: CASSVRLTSGGPQFYNEQFF
CDR3nt: TGTGCCAGCAGCGTCCGACTGACTAGCGGGGGGCCCCAGTTCTACAATGAGCAGTTCTTC

len: 16
v_gene: TRBV2
d_gene: -
j_gene: TRBJ1-5
abundance: -
CDR3aa: CASSARDSYSNQPQHF
CDR3nt: TGTGCCAGCAGTGCCCGGGACTCATATAGCAATCAGCCCCAGCATTTT

len: 12
v_gene: TRBV6-5
d_gene: -
j_gene: TRBJ1-5
abundance: -
CDR3aa: CASSSTGRPQHF
CDR3nt: TGTGCCAGCAGTTCAACAGGGCGGCCCCAGCATTTT

len: 13
v_gene: TRBV19
d_gene: -
j_gene: TRBJ1-1
abundance: -
CDR3aa: CASSIYGNTEAFF
CDR3nt: TGTGCCAGTAGTATATACGGGAACACTGAAGCTTTCTTT

len: 15
v_gene: TRBV4-1
d_gene: TRBD1
j_gene: TRBJ2-1
abundance: -
CDR3aa: CASSQVAGQGNEQFF
CDR3nt: TGCGCCAGCAGCCAAGTCGCGGGACAGGGCAATGAGCAGTTCTTC

len: 15
v_gene: TRBV9
d_gene: TRBD2
j_gene: TRBJ2-1
abundance: -
CDR3aa: CASSVGGKSYNEQFF
CDR3nt: TGTGCCAGCAGCGTGGGGGGGAAATCCTACAATGAGCAGTTCTTC

len: 12
v_gene: TRBV12-3/TRBV12-4
d_gene: TRBD1
j_gene: TRBJ1-2
abundance: -
CDR3aa: CASRGQAGGYTF
CDR3nt: TGTGCCAGCAGAGGACAGGCTGGTGGCTACACCTTC

len: 15
v_gene: TRBV29-1
d_gene: -
j_gene: TRBJ1-2
abundance: -
CDR3aa: CSVPLREGLTYGYTF
CDR3nt: TGCAGCGTTCCTCTGAGGGAGGGACTCACCTATGGCTACACCTTC

len: 14
v_gene: TRBV7-2
d_gene: TRBD1
j_gene: TRBJ1-5
abundance: -
CDR3aa: CASGTANSNQPQHF
CDR3nt: TGTGCCAGCGGGACAGCGAATAGCAATCAGCCCCAGCATTTT

len: 17
v_gene: TRBV27
d_gene: TRBD2
j_gene: TRBJ2-1
abundance: -
CDR3aa: CASSLWTSGSSYNEQFF
CDR3nt: TGTGCCAGCAGTTTATGGACTAGCGGGAGCTCCTACAATGAGCAGTTCTTC